This T cell receptor beta chain was recovered during a study of T cell changes during pregnancy in multiple sclerosis. The CDR3 runs 14 residues. Germline CDR1 is SGHRS and CDR2 is YFSETQ. The repertoire was sequenced with immunoSEQ multiplex PCR; TCRdb's copy has only in-frame clones and lacks some. The sample lists roughly 40,000 clones, about 93% occurring once. The gene calls are TRBV5-1 and TRBJ2-5; TRBD1 matches at 8 bases. The end of the DNA fits TRBJ2-7 better, so the J call may be wrong. This TCR was recovered from a female donor with multiple sclerosis, enrolled in a pregnancy study. The sample in question was CD4+ T cells from peripheral blood mononuclear cells, obtained in the third trimester of pregnancy. CDR3 nucleotide sequence: TGCGCCAGCACCAGGGACAGGAGAGCCTACGAGCAGTACTTC. Protein product: CASTRDRRAYEQYF.